Below, 21 T cell receptor beta chains from the same sample are listed, as sequenced in a study of identifying expanded T cells in peripheral blood. Data came from immunoSEQ multiplex PCR; TCRdb stores just in-frame clones and leaves some out. The sample shows some 78,000 clones, more than 75% of them seen only once. Sequenced: blood. The receptor set was obtained from a person aged 18-69 years in good health.

This chain joins TRBV11-2 and TRBJ2-3; no definite D call. The CDR3 consists of 13 residues. Trimming took off 3 bases at V and 4 bases at J, with 8 bases between the two ends. Germline values: CDR1 SGHAT, CDR2 FQNNGV. In DNA, the CDR3 is TGTGCCAGCAGCTTGGGGTACGCAGATACGCAGTATTTT. It encodes CASSLGYADTQYF.

This chain links TRBV5-1 with TRBJ2-2; 11 bases are shared with TRBD2. This CDR3 contains 15 residues. Germline-derived CDR1 and CDR2 are SGHRS and YFSETQ. V lost 4 bases to trimming and J lost 5 bases; unmatched junction nucleotides: 4. CDR3 sequence: CASSPLAGGTGELFF. The CDR3 DNA sequence: TGCGCCAGCAGCCCTCTAGCGGGGGGAACCGGGGAGCTGTTTTTT. Filled out from reference TRBV5-1 and TRBJ2-2, the complete variable domain reads KAGVTQTPRYLIKTRGQQVTLSCSPISGHRSVSWYQQTPGQGLQFLFEYFSETQRNKGNFPGRFSGRQFSNSRSEMNVSTLELGDSALYLCASSPLAGGTGELFFGEGSRLTVL.

This clone was counted a single time. The chain uses TRBV4-3 and TRBJ2-7; D unresolved. Germline CDR1 is LGHNA and CDR2 is YSLEER. The CDR3 loop spans 11 amino acids. The germline V and J ends were trimmed by 9 bases and 13 bases, with 19 bases remaining between them. CDR3 region: CARDPGVGRYF. The CDR3 DNA reads as TGCGCCAGGGACCCTGGAGTGGGCCGTTACTTC.

The chain links TRBV2 to TRBJ1-2; 7 nucleotides match TRBD1. The V segment lost 10 bases and the J segment 7 bases; nucleotides outside the gene matches: 12. Per the germline V gene, CDR1 is SNHLY and CDR2 is FYNNEI. The length of the CDR3 is 13 residues. DNA for the CDR3: TGTGCCACCTCACGGGAAGGGGGCAGTGGCTACACCTTC. Encoded protein: CATSREGGSGYTF.

The chain has TRBV27 and TRBJ2-7, with D tentatively TRBD1 (6 bases). The germline V gene has CDR1 MNHEY and CDR2 SMNVEV (reference sequence). V was shortened by 2 bases and J by 1 base, with 12 bases between the two germline ends. The CDR3 consists of 15 residues. In DNA, the CDR3 is TGTGCCAGCAGTTTAGGGCAGGGGATGTCCTACGAGCAGTACTTC. Translating gives CASSLGQGMSYEQYF.

The rearrangement uses TRBV19 and TRBJ1-3; possibly TRBD1 for D (5 bases). Germline CDR1 is LNHDA and CDR2 is SQIVND (reference sequence). The CDR3 consists of 19 residues. Trimming stripped 4 bases from V and 0 bases from J, with 22 bases between. The CDR3 spells CASSRVGTQDSVSGNTIYF. The CDR3 DNA sequence: TGTGCCAGTAGTAGGGTGGGCACACAGGACTCAGTCTCTGGAAACACCATATATTTT. The full variable domain, completed using reference TRBV19 and TRBJ1-3, is DGGITQSPKYLFRKEGQNVTLSCEQNLNHDAMYWYRQDPGQGLRLIYYSQIVNDFQKGDIAEGYSVSREKKESFPLTVTSAQKNPTAFYLCASSRVGTQDSVSGNTIYFGEGSWLTVV.

This rearrangement joins TRBV2 to TRBJ1-5; TRBD1 might be the D (5 bases). Trimming removed 6 bases at V and 4 bases at J, with 10 bases between. The germline V gene has CDR1 SNHLY and CDR2 FYNNEI. CDR3 length: 13 residues. The DNA of the CDR3 is TGTGCCAGCAGGGGACCGGCGAATCAGCCCCAGCATTTT. Translating gives CASRGPANQPQHF.

The chain links TRBV5-6 to TRBJ1-6, with D perhaps TRBD1 (5 bases). CDR1 SGHDT and CDR2 YYEEEE come from the germline V gene. With 2 bases removed from V and 10 bases from J, the gap between germline ends came to 25 bases. The CDR3 is 18 residues long. This CDR3 reads CASSFGRGAEGVRSPLHF. The CDR3, as DNA: TGTGCCAGCAGCTTTGGTAGGGGCGCAGAGGGAGTTAGGTCACCCCTCCACTTT.

This chain uses TRBV4-3 with TRBJ2-6, with D unclear. The V gene's germline CDR1 is LGHNA and CDR2 YSLEER. The germline V and J ends were trimmed by 2 bases and 0 bases, with 14 bases remaining between them. This CDR3 is built from 18 residues. This CDR3 is CASSQPLSRFSGANVLTF. CDR3 in DNA: TGCGCCAGCAGCCAACCCCTTAGCCGCTTCTCTGGGGCCAACGTCCTGACTTTC.

The V gene is TRBV29-1, the J gene TRBJ2-3, with 16 nucleotides matching TRBD2. J gave up 4 bases and V 6 bases, and 7 bases lay outside the gene matches. CDR3 length: 16 amino acids. The germline gives CDR1 SQVTM, CDR2 ANQGSEA. This CDR3 is CSVAGLAGGVADTQYF. CDR3 DNA: TGCAGCGTCGCGGGACTAGCGGGGGGGGTGGCAGATACGCAGTATTTT.

This clone was seen only a few times. The chain has TRBV11-2 and TRBJ1-6, with TRBD1 matching over 9 bases. Trimming cost V 1 base and J 8 bases; bases outside gene matches: 6. The germline V gene encodes CDR1 SGHAT and CDR2 FQNNGV. The CDR3 covers 16 residues. The CDR3 loop is CASSLVGTGRDSPLHF. The CDR3 DNA follows: TGTGCCAGCAGCTTAGTAGGGACAGGGCGGGATTCACCCCTCCACTTT.

Here the CDR3 reads CASSQERAEQGMNTEAFF. CDR3 DNA: TGTGCCAGCAGCCAAGAAAGGGCGGAACAGGGGATGAACACTGAAGCTTTCTTT. The chain is built from TRBV4-2 and TRBJ1-1, with 7 positions matching TRBD1. Germline trimming cut 0 bases from V and 0 bases from J; bases unmatched to any gene: 10. The CDR3 length is 18 residues. The germline gives CDR1 LGHNA, CDR2 YNFKEQ.

This chain joins TRBV11-2 and TRBJ2-5; D unclear. Germline V gene sequence: CDR1 SGHAT, CDR2 FQNNGV. The CDR3 is 12 amino acids. Trimming pared 4 bases from V and 2 bases from J, leaving 5 bases between. CDR3 loop: CASSSNQETQYF. Here the CDR3 DNA reads TGTGCCAGCAGCTCAAATCAAGAGACCCAGTACTTC.

The V call is TRBV5-4, the J call TRBJ2-1; 11 nucleotides line up with TRBD2. Germline V gives CDR1 SGHNT, CDR2 YYREEE (reference sequence). This CDR3 has 15 residues. V was pared by 0 bases and J by 8 bases, with 4 bases of the junction left unmatched. CDR3 coding DNA: TGTGCCAGCAGCTTGGCGGCTAGCGGGGGGTATGAGCAGTTCTTC. This translates into CASSLAASGGYEQFF. The variable domain in full, with the rest retrieved from reference TRBV5-4 and TRBJ2-1, is ETGVTQSPTHLIKTRGQQVTLRCSSQSGHNTVSWYQQALGQGPQFIFQYYREEENGRGNFPPRFSGLQFPNYSSELNVNALELDDSALYLCASSLAASGGYEQFFGPGTRLTVL.

This chain joins TRBV15 and TRBJ1-6; 7 bases are shared with TRBD1. The CDR3 spans 16 residues. Germline V gene lookup returns CDR1 LNHNV and CDR2 YYDKDF (reference sequence). Trimming cost V 2 bases and J 10 bases; bases outside gene matches: 11. The chain's CDR3 is CATSRPGQAPNSPLHF. The CDR3 coding sequence is TGTGCCACCAGCAGACCCGGACAGGCGCCTAACTCACCCCTCCACTTT.

This clone was seen more than once but under ten times. This chain uses TRBV27 with TRBJ1-1; TRBD1 is a possible D gene (5 bases). Per germline, CDR1 MNHEY and CDR2 SMNVEV (reference sequence). Between the trimmed V and J ends, which lost 0 bases and 5 bases, there was a span of 10 bases. The CDR3 sequence is 14 residues long. The chain's CDR3 is CASSLSQGKTEAFF. The CDR3 coding sequence is TGTGCCAGCAGTTTATCGCAGGGCAAGACTGAAGCTTTCTTT.

This clone was observed a handful of times. The rearrangement uses TRBV2 and TRBJ2-3; D not certain. V was trimmed by 5 bases and J by 3 bases, leaving 15 bases between them. Germline V gene data show CDR1 as SNHLY and CDR2 as FYNNEI. The CDR3 runs 15 residues. In nucleotides, the CDR3 is TGTGCCAGCAGTTTTCTTGGACCTGGAACAGATACGCAGTATTTT. It codes for CASSFLGPGTDTQYF.

CDR3 DNA sequence: TGCAGCGTTGGCGGCGGGACAGGAGAAGCTTTCTTT. Its translation is CSVGGGTGEAFF. The chain uses TRBV29-1 and TRBJ1-1, with 8 bases that match TRBD1. In germline, CDR1 is SQVTM, CDR2 ANQGSEA. This CDR3 is 12 amino acids long. The J segment lost 8 bases and the V segment lost 4 bases, leaving 6 bases of the junction unmatched.

The V and J genes are TRBV7-2 and TRBJ2-3; TRBD2 matches at 7 bases. This CDR3 has 15 residues. Per the germline V gene, CDR1 is SGHTA and CDR2 is FQGNSA. Trimming cost V 1 base and J 1 base; bases outside gene matches: 2. CDR3 amino acids: CASSLGAGGTDTQYF. The CDR3 bases are TGTGCCAGCAGCTTAGGGGCGGGGGGCACAGATACGCAGTATTTT.

This clone was observed a few times. This chain uses TRBV11-2 with TRBJ1-1; TRBD1 might be the D (6 bases). The CDR3 is 15 residues long. Trimming shortened V by 1 base and J by 8 bases, and 17 bases separated the two germline ends. CDR1 SGHAT and CDR2 FQNNGV come from the germline V gene. The CDR3: CASSLVWGRGEEAFF. The CDR3 DNA follows: TGTGCCAGCAGCTTAGTCTGGGGGCGAGGGGAGGAAGCTTTCTTT.

The gene calls are TRBV29-1 and TRBJ2-5, with a tentative D call TRBD2 (6 bases). This CDR3 is 11 amino acids long. V lost 6 bases, J lost 4 bases, and 9 bases lay in between. Germline V lookup: CDR1 SQVTM, CDR2 ANQGSEA. The CDR3 nucleotides read TGCAGCGTCTCGCGGGGAGAGACCCAGTACTTC. Protein sequence: CSVSRGETQYF.